A selection of T cell receptor beta chains follows, all from one sample in a study of shared clonotypes between healthy human individuals. The table came from immunoSEQ multiplex PCR; TCRdb's copy has only in-frame clones and leaves some out. The sample includes roughly 1,500,000 clones, 98% of them seen just once. The sample consisted of naive CD4+ T cells sorted from blood. The receptors were gathered from a man aged 25-45 years in good health. CDR3s include the opening cysteine and the closing phenylalanine or tryptophan. A D gene is named only where the DNA matches it firmly. Rows give clone size only sometimes, using once, few, many, or a class for an expanded clone.

V	size	D	J	CDR3	DNA
TRBV2	NA	NA	TRBJ2-2	CASRAVNTGELFF	TGTGCCAGCAGAGCGGTGAACACCGGGGAGCTGTTTTTT
TRBV7-2	NA	TRBD2	TRBJ2-7	CASSLGTSGISYEQYF	TGTGCCAGCAGCTTAGGGACTAGCGGCATCTCCTACGAGCAGTACTTC
TRBV7-2	NA	NA	TRBJ2-2	CASSKRGQTNTGELFF	TGTGCCAGCAGCAAACGGGGACAAACGAACACCGGGGAGCTGTTTTTT
TRBV25-1	NA	TRBD1	TRBJ1-5	CASSRQGPGDQPQHF	TGTGCCAGCAGCCGACAGGGGCCGGGGGATCAGCCCCAGCATTTT
TRBV15	NA	NA	TRBJ2-5	CATSSGHRETQYF	TGTGCCACCAGCTCCGGACATCGTGAGACCCAGTACTTC
TRBV10-3	NA	TRBD1	TRBJ1-2	CAISADRGHYGYTF	TGTGCCATCAGTGCCGACAGGGGTCACTATGGCTACACCTTC
TRBV7-3	NA	NA	TRBJ2-1	CASSLGMGSYNEQFF	TGTGCCAGCAGCCTAGGCATGGGCTCCTACAATGAGCAGTTCTTC
TRBV5-6	NA	NA	TRBJ1-5	CASSLLNQPQHF	TGTGCCAGCAGCTTGCTTAATCAGCCCCAGCATTTT
TRBV18	NA	TRBD1	TRBJ2-1	CASSRPAAETGFYNEQFF	TGTGCCAGCTCACGGCCCGCAGCGGAGACAGGGTTCTACAATGAGCAGTTCTTC
TRBV5-6	once	NA	TRBJ2-6	CASSLGGWSGANVLTF	TGTGCCAGCAGCTTGGGGGGTTGGTCTGGGGCCAACGTCCTGACTTTC